This is a list of T cell receptor beta chains from one sample in a study of STAT3 mutations in large granular lymphocyte leukemia. The table came from immunoSEQ multiplex PCR; TCRdb's copy has only in-frame clones and leaves some out. Here the sample spans around 33,000 clones, 60% to 85% being singletons. Sequenced: peripheral blood mononuclear cells. The origin of the receptors is a woman between 45 and 60 years old with T-cell large granular lymphocyte leukemia. Some clones in this sample may be carry-over from other donors' samples. The CDR3 runs from the conserved cysteine through the conserved F or W. Each record gives: J gene, V gene, clone size, CDR3 protein. Where a row states a size, it is once, few, many or the class of an expanded clone; other rows omit it.

TRBJ2-7,TRBV5-1,.,CASGVAGGHEQYF
TRBJ2-5,TRBV14,.,CASSQVGLAGAQETQYF
TRBJ2-7,TRBV6-5,.,CASTPGSTYEQYF
TRBJ2-1,TRBV5-1,few,CASSLKAGRYNEQFF
TRBJ1-5,TRBV10-3,.,CAISEQINQPQHF
TRBJ1-2,TRBV7-9,.,CASSPHGSF
TRBJ2-3,TRBV2,.,CASITAASGRRGTDTQYF
TRBJ2-5,TRBV25-1,.,CASRYSSRETQYF
TRBJ1-2,TRBV7-9,.,CASSSRVVPGNYGYTF
TRBJ1-2,TRBV18,.,CASSPNEGYTF
TRBJ2-3,TRBV5-5,.,CASSFSGTPTDTQYF
TRBJ1-2,TRBV14,.,CASSRPSNYGYTF
TRBJ1-1,TRBV7-9,few,CASSLTGVNTEAFF
TRBJ2-3,TRBV4-1,.,CASSPRDTSTDTQYF
TRBJ1-1,TRBV29-1,.,CSTYERQGAGAFF
TRBJ1-1,TRBV28,few,CASHSQNAWNTEAFF
TRBJ1-1,TRBV7-9,.,CASSSSLGGRTEAFF
TRBJ2-7,TRBV9,few,CASSVNPGPLYEQYF
TRBJ2-3,TRBV5-4,.,CASSLRVSVSRHSTDTQYF
TRBJ2-3,TRBV5-1,.,CASSSDRGQSTDTQYF
TRBJ1-1,TRBV11-2,.,CASSPTTNLAFF
TRBJ2-2,TRBV29-1,.,CSVEGERGELFF
TRBJ2-7,TRBV4-2,.,CASSQDPGTGGSYEQYF
TRBJ2-5,TRBV27,.,CASSGDRGREGGETQYF
TRBJ2-3,TRBV7-9,once,CASSLSRRGRDRTDTQYF
TRBJ2-7,TRBV25-1,.,CASSEYRRTAGEQYF
TRBJ2-7,TRBV13,once,CASSPREGSYEQYF
TRBJ2-1,TRBV30,.,CAWTLNGINEQFF
TRBJ1-5,TRBV7-9,once,CASSSGTWGNQPQHF
TRBJ1-3,TRBV4-3,.,CASSQEAGSGNTIYF
TRBJ1-2,TRBV13,.,CASSPSGQALNYGYTF